A single T cell receptor (beta chain) is shown here with its context. Germline-derived CDR1 and CDR2 are MNHEY and SMNVEV (reference sequence). Trimming took off 3 bases at V and 7 bases at J, with 12 bases between the two ends. The CDR3 loop spans 13 amino acids. The sample is drawn from a study of CD8 T cells in Susac syndrome. The CD8+ and CD4+ T cells were isolated magnetically using a negative isolation approach, whereas the TEMRA cells were enriched by FACS. The RNA, about 0.45 to 1 ug, was put through reverse transcription using random hexamers. Amplification of the TCR beta CDR3 was carried out by immunoSEQ multiplex PCR, which spanned a total of 54 Vbeta and 13 Jbeta segments. TCRdb fed the immunoSEQ multiplex PCR reads into MiXCR, producing one record per CDR3 protein. The repertoire holds about 430,000 distinct CDR3 sequences, with roughly 85% as singletons.

The specimen was CD8+ T cells from PBMCs. This receptor was obtained from a human donor with multiple sclerosis. The chain carries TRBV27 and TRBJ1-2, with TRBD1 as a possible D gene (6 bases). The CDR3 bases are TGTGCCAGCAGTTTTGAGGGGGAACGTGGCTACACCTTC. This sequence encodes CASSFEGERGYTF.